The present T cell receptor (beta chain) was sequenced within a study of blood T cell repertoires in COVID-19. Looking at the study overall: The samples span acute and convalescent COVID-19 from the United States, Italy and Spain. T cells, B-cell-depleted T cells, or PBMCs supplied cDNA or gDNA.

V gave up 4 bases and J gave up 0 bases; unmatched junction bases: 11. This CDR3 contains 16 residues. Germline V gene sequence: CDR1 SQVTM, CDR2 ANQGSEA. Methods used by the authors: Quantification of nucleated cells was approximated via reference gene primer amplification. TCRdb keeps only in-frame clones here, not all; method: immunoSEQ multiplex PCR. The D gene and trimming were derived from the DNA, and the V and J assignments and clone size from that table. The profile shows 100,000 or so clones, 65% to 85% of them singletons. Sequencing was done on a sample of peripheral blood. The receptor was isolated from a man aged 65 to 85 with active or convalescent COVID-19. The chain is built from TRBV29-1 and TRBJ1-2, with 7 bases fitting TRBD1. CDR3 sequence (DNA): TGCAGCGTTGCAGGGGGGATGCAGCCAACTAACTATGGCTACACCTTC. Protein product: CSVAGGMQPTNYGYTF.